The T cell receptor beta chain described here comes from a study of control samples from healthy donors and cancer patients. This clone was picked up a small number of times. The repertoire was sequenced with immunoSEQ multiplex PCR; TCRdb's copy has only in-frame clones and lacks some. This table has approximately 100,000 clones, 75% to 90% appearing once. V lost 1 base and J lost 1, with 10 bases in between. The CDR3 is 15 amino acids. Germline assignment: CDR1 SEHNR and CDR2 FQNEAQ (reference sequence). The TCR sequence derives from a man aged 25 to 40 in good health. This chain uses TRBV7-9 with TRBJ1-1; D is perhaps TRBD1 (5 bases). The specimen sequenced was blood. The CDR3 coding sequence is TGTGCCAGCAGCTTAGACGGTAGGGGGAACACTGAAGCTTTCTTT. Its protein is CASSLDGRGNTEAFF.